The rows below give T cell receptor beta chains drawn from one sample of a study of shared clonotypes between healthy human individuals. Sequenced by immunoSEQ multiplex PCR; TCRdb stores in-frame clones only, minus some. The data show 950,000 to 1,100,000 clones, about 75% seen once. The sample was memory CD4+ T cells sorted from blood. The receptor set was obtained from a man aged 18 to 29 in good health. Both conserved end residues are part of each CDR3. The order of the fields is J gene, D gene, clone size, V gene, CDR3 DNA, CDR3 protein. The D gene is left open where the match is weak. Only some rows state a clone size, as once, few, many or a class for expanded clones.

TRBJ2-3 | NA | NA | TRBV5-4 | TGTGCCAGCAGCGCTCTCGGCAGGGGAACCACAGATACGCAGTATTTT | CASSALGRGTTDTQYF
TRBJ2-5 | TRBD2 | once | TRBV9 | TGTGCCAGCAGCGTAGGACGAAGGAGCGGGGGGTTCGGAGAGACCCAGTACTTC | CASSVGRRSGGFGETQYF
TRBJ1-6 | NA | NA | TRBV19 | TGTGCCAGTAGTAATAAAGGGAATTCACCCCTCCACTTT | CASSNKGNSPLHF
TRBJ1-1 | NA | NA | TRBV7-2 | TGTGCCAGCAGCTTATCCGGCCGTGCTGAAGCTTTCTTT | CASSLSGRAEAFF
TRBJ1-1 | NA | few | TRBV19 | TGTGCCAGTAGTCAACAGATGAACACTGAAGCTTTCTTT | CASSQQMNTEAFF
TRBJ2-5 | NA | NA | TRBV11-2 | TGTGCCAGCTCCCTCGGGAGCAGAGAGACCCAGTACTTC | CASSLGSRETQYF
TRBJ2-7 | NA | once | TRBV7-2 | TGTGCCAGCAGCTTCAGGCGGGTTGCCTACGAGCAGTACTTC | CASSFRRVAYEQYF
TRBJ1-6 | TRBD1 | NA | TRBV2 | TGTGCCAACTCCAGGGGGTATAATTCACCCCTCCACTTT | CANSRGYNSPLHF
TRBJ1-2 | NA | NA | TRBV19 | TGTGCCAGTAGTATTAACATTCCCTATGGCTACACCTTC | CASSINIPYGYTF
TRBJ1-5 | NA | NA | TRBV2 | TGTGCCAGCAGGACCGGTTCAGGGAGAGCCAGCAATCAGCCCCAGCATTTT | CASRTGSGRASNQPQHF
TRBJ2-3 | NA | few | TRBV6-5 | TGTGCCAGCAGTTACGTGGGGGGAGGTACAGATACGCAGTATTTT | CASSYVGGGTDTQYF
TRBJ1-5 | NA | NA | TRBV5-1 | TGCGCCAGCAGCTTGGAGGGTAGTGAATATCAGCCCCAGCATTTT | CASSLEGSEYQPQHF
TRBJ1-5 | NA | NA | TRBV27 | TGTGCCAGCAAAGAGGGCCCGGGGGGACAGCCCCAGCATTTT | CASKEGPGGQPQHF
TRBJ1-2 | TRBD1 | NA | TRBV19 | TGTGCCAGTGGGGACAGGGGGCGTTTGGGCTACACCTTC | CASGDRGRLGYTF
TRBJ2-7 | NA | NA | TRBV28 | TGTGCCAGCAGTTTAACTGGTATGGATTCGACCTACGAGCAGTACTTC | CASSLTGMDSTYEQYF
TRBJ1-2 | NA | NA | TRBV28 | TGTGCCAGCAGTTTAGGCAGGGAAATGTTTGGCTACACCTTC | CASSLGREMFGYTF
TRBJ1-2 | NA | NA | TRBV30 | TGTGCCTGGAGTGCGACCTTTGGCTATGGCTACACCTTC | CAWSATFGYGYTF
TRBJ2-1 | TRBD1 | NA | TRBV30 | TGTGCCTGGACAAGACAGGGGGGCTACAATGAGCAGTTCTTC | CAWTRQGGYNEQFF
TRBJ2-5 | TRBD2 | NA | TRBV28 | TGTGCCAGCAGTTTAGCGGGGGGCCAAGAGACCCAGTACTTC | CASSLAGGQETQYF
TRBJ2-3 | NA | NA | TRBV6-1 | TGTGCCAGCAGTGTAGAGGCAGATACGCAGTATTTT | CASSVEADTQYF
TRBJ2-2 | NA | NA | TRBV6-6 | TGTGCCAGCAGTCCACCATGGGGTCGACTCGGGGAGCTGTTTTTT | CASSPPWGRLGELFF
TRBJ1-5 | NA | NA | TRBV28 | TGTGCCAGCAGTTTCTTCAGCAACCATGGTTATGGGGGGGGACAGCCCCAGCATTTT | CASSFFSNHGYGGGQPQHF